This T cell receptor (beta chain) is drawn from a study of T cells after yellow fever vaccination. This clonotype was observed many times. MiXCR was run by TCRdb on the 5' RACE reads, yielding one entry per CDR3 protein. The repertoire has about 310,000 distinct CDR3 sequences, 3% to 4.5% of them found once; the top ten carry 23%. Specimen: PBMCs, collected on the day of the yellow fever booster vaccination. This TCR was sampled from a man younger than 35 who received the YFV17D yellow fever vaccine.

The CDR3 sequence: CASSSRGSGTEHTANTGELFF. CDR3 DNA: TGTGCCAGCTCATCCAGGGGGAGCGGGACGGAACATACCGCGAACACCGGGGAGCTGTTTTTT. The chain couples TRBV18 to TRBJ2-2; D is possibly TRBD1 or TRBD2 (7 bases each). Deletions cut 5 bases from V and 0 bases from J, with 28 bases between. The CDR3 has 21 amino acids. Germline V lookup: CDR1 KGHSH, CDR2 LQKENI.